Included here is one T cell receptor (beta chain) sequence, with context. Its specificity is not known. These data are taken from a study of cytomegalovirus exposure and HLA in healthy donors. At the level of the study: The roughly 120 validation repertoires used the same platform as the roughly 610 first-cohort repertoires, a later analysis reported.

V was trimmed by 8 bases and J by 0 bases, leaving 23 bases between them. The CDR3 totals 18 residues. Germline values: CDR1 SNHLY, CDR2 FYNNEI. The donors were members of the 120-subject validation cohort (separate from the approximately 670-subject first cohort). General observations from the study: Cytomegalovirus association was assigned to about 150 TCR beta chains.

The method was immunoSEQ multiplex PCR; TCRdb's version includes in-frame clones alone and lacks a portion of them. Seen here are roughly 250,000 clones, roughly 89% observed once, and the top ten hold 0.35% to 0.45%. The rearrangement joins TRBV2 to TRBJ1-3, with D unresolved. The TCR originated in a woman aged 18 to 35 in good health and CMV-seronegative. Sequencing was carried out using PBMCs. The CDR3 loop reads CASLSPTLRNSSGNTIYF. CDR3 bases: TGTGCCAGCCTTTCCCCCACCCTACGAAACTCCTCTGGAAACACCATATATTTT.